The next 21 T cell receptor beta chains were all read from a single sample in a study of control samples from healthy donors and cancer patients. Assay: immunoSEQ multiplex PCR; the TCRdb copy retains only in-frame clones and omits some. Here the sample spans around 94,000 clones, over 75% being singletons. The sequencing input was blood. The receptor source for this set is a woman under 30 in good health.

This rearrangement joins TRBV4-1 to TRBJ2-5; 10 bases fit TRBD2. V lost 1 base, J lost 5 bases, and 7 bases stayed unmatched. Germline V lookup: CDR1 MGHRA, CDR2 YSYEKL. The CDR3 consists of 16 residues. The CDR3 DNA reads as TGCGCCAGCAGCCAAGGGATCCTAGCGGGGGAGGAGACCCAGTACTTC. Protein sequence: CASSQGILAGEETQYF.

The chain combines TRBV7-3 with TRBJ1-1, with D hard to call. Germline V gene data show CDR1 as SGHTA and CDR2 as FQGTGA. The CDR3 has 13 residues. Trimming left V 6 bases short and J 4 bases short, with 12 bases between. CDR3 sequence (DNA): TGTGCCAGCAGTCGGGTTAAGGGCACTGAAGCTTTCTTT. This encodes CASSRVKGTEAFF.

The V gene is TRBV9, the J gene TRBJ1-1; D uncertain. Deletions cut 4 bases from V and 2 bases from J, with 15 bases between. Germline lookup yields CDR1 SGDLS and CDR2 YYNGEE. CDR3 length: 15 amino acids. The CDR3 protein is CASSKEGTQNTEAFF. CDR3 nucleotides: TGTGCCAGCAGCAAAGAGGGAACCCAAAACACTGAAGCTTTCTTT.

V and J are TRBV9 and TRBJ1-2; D is unclear. The CDR3 loop spans 15 amino acids. The germline V gene encodes CDR1 SGDLS and CDR2 YYNGEE. The V gene lost 4 bases and the J gene lost 2 bases, with 15 bases spanning the gap. This CDR3 reads CASSRGFEPNYGYTF. The DNA of the CDR3 is TGTGCCAGCAGCCGCGGGTTTGAGCCCAACTATGGCTACACCTTC.

The chain is built from TRBV4-1 and TRBJ1-5, with D possibly matching TRBD1 (6 bases). The CDR3 is 19 amino acids. V was shortened by 1 base and J by 5 bases, with 24 bases between the two germline ends. Germline CDR1 is MGHRA and CDR2 is YSYEKL. The CDR3 bases are TGCGCCAGCAGCCAAGGCCGCTCGTTCGGGGACGGGGGCGATCAGCCCCAGCATTTT. Protein sequence: CASSQGRSFGDGGDQPQHF.

The gene calls are TRBV6-1 and TRBJ1-4; D is unresolved. From germline, CDR1 is MNHNS and CDR2 SASEGT. Trimming took off 2 bases at V and 7 bases at J, with 11 bases between the two ends. The CDR3 runs to 14 residues. CDR3 in amino acids: CASSELRNSEKLFF. Written as DNA, the CDR3 is TGTGCCAGCAGTGAACTGAGGAACAGTGAAAAACTGTTTTTT.

V is TRBV6-1 and J is TRBJ2-1, with D tentatively TRBD2 (6 bases). The CDR3 consists of 15 residues. V was shortened by 3 bases and J by 2 bases, with 11 bases between the two germline ends. Per germline, CDR1 MNHNS and CDR2 SASEGT. CDR3 protein: CASSDLGGAYNEQFF. CDR3 sequence (DNA): TGTGCCAGCAGTGACCTCGGGGGAGCCTACAATGAGCAGTTCTTC.

This chain joins TRBV5-4 and TRBJ1-2; 8 bases fit TRBD1. The J segment lost 2 bases and the V segment lost 3 bases, leaving 9 bases of the junction unmatched. This CDR3 spans 16 amino acids. Germline V lookup: CDR1 SGHNT, CDR2 YYREEE (reference sequence). The CDR3 DNA is TGTGCCAGCAGCTCCGGGACAGGCGGTTTGAACTATGGCTACACCTTC. Translation: CASSSGTGGLNYGYTF.

This clone was seen once. V gene TRBV6-6 combines with J gene TRBJ1-5, with TRBD1 as a possible D gene (5 bases). Germline assignment: CDR1 MNHNY and CDR2 SVGAGI (reference sequence). Trimming removed 6 bases from V and 4 bases from J, with 16 bases in between. This CDR3 comprises 15 residues. The CDR3 sequence: CASSLVVAGNQPQHF. The CDR3 DNA follows: TGTGCCAGCAGCCTAGTAGTCGCAGGGAATCAGCCCCAGCATTTT.

This chain joins TRBV19 and TRBJ2-3; perhaps TRBD1 as D (7 bases). CDR1 is LNHDA and CDR2 is SQIVND in the germline V gene (reference sequence). Trimming stripped 4 bases from V and 3 bases from J, with 20 bases between. The CDR3 sequence is 17 residues long. The CDR3 region is CASSTFAGGLRTDTQYF. For the CDR3, the DNA is TGTGCCAGTAGTACCTTCGCAGGGGGGCTAAGGACAGATACGCAGTATTTT.

In DNA form, the CDR3 reads TGTGCCACCAGTGATTTCTCCGGGACAGGGGCGTCGGAGACCCAGTACTTC. It yields the protein CATSDFSGTGASETQYF. The rearrangement joins TRBV24-1 to TRBJ2-5; 10 positions agree with TRBD1. V shed 1 base and J 5 bases; nucleotides not matched to a gene: 9. There are 17 residues in the CDR3. Germline CDR1 is KGHDR and CDR2 is SFDVKD.

The chain is built from TRBV28 and TRBJ1-1, with 10 bases identical to TRBD1. The CDR3 totals 15 residues. CDR1 and CDR2 (germline): MDHEN, SYDVKM. The ends lost 6 bases at V and 5 bases at J; junction bases unmatched: 9. For the CDR3, the DNA is TGTGCCAGCAGCGGACCGGGACAGGGGTTAACTGAAGCTTTCTTT. Translated, it gives CASSGPGQGLTEAFF.

The CDR3 region has the DNA TGTGCCAGCAGCGCTCGGGACGCAATGACGGGGACTGAAGCTTTCTTT. Translated, it gives CASSARDAMTGTEAFF. J is TRBJ1-1 and V is TRBV9, with D possibly TRBD1 on 5 matching bases. Per the germline V gene, CDR1 is SGDLS and CDR2 is YYNGEE. The CDR3 totals 16 residues. Trimming removed 3 bases at V and 5 bases at J, with 20 bases between.

This chain connects TRBV9 to TRBJ2-6, with D possibly matching TRBD1 (5 bases). Germline loops: CDR1 SGDLS, CDR2 YYNGEE. CDR3 length: 17 residues. V was shortened by 0 bases and J by 4 bases, with 14 bases between the two germline ends. The CDR3 DNA follows: TGTGCCAGCAGCGTAGCTCGGGCAGGGTTCGGGGCCAACGTCCTGACTTTC. Amino acid sequence: CASSVARAGFGANVLTF. The full variable domain, in which reference TRBV9 and TRBJ2-6 provide the parts outside the CDR3, is DSGVTQTPKHLITATGQRVTLRCSPRSGDLSVYWYQQSLDQGLQFLIQYYNGEERAKGNILERFSAQQFPDLHSELNLSSLELGDSALYFCASSVARAGFGANVLTFGAGSRLTVL.

The gene calls are TRBV2 and TRBJ2-5; D call uncertain. From germline, CDR1 is SNHLY and CDR2 FYNNEI. Trimming took off 5 bases at V and 5 bases at J, with 6 bases between the two ends. This CDR3 is built from 11 residues. The CDR3 sequence is CASSNLETQYF. Here the CDR3 DNA reads TGTGCCAGCAGTAACCTTGAGACCCAGTACTTC.

The rearrangement uses TRBV27 and TRBJ1-2; 10 bases line up with TRBD1. With V trimmed by 4 bases and J by 8 bases, 4 bases remained unmatched. This CDR3 region has 13 residues. Germline-derived CDR1 and CDR2 are MNHEY and SMNVEV (reference sequence). The CDR3 is CASSWGQGRGYTF. The DNA of the CDR3 is TGTGCCAGCAGTTGGGGACAGGGGCGAGGCTACACCTTC.

The CDR3 nucleotides read TGTGCCAGCAGCTTTCTCCCGGGCGGGGGGACAGTAGATGGCTACACCTTC. Translation gives CASSFLPGGGTVDGYTF. The rearrangement joins TRBV7-6 to TRBJ1-2; 7 bases map to TRBD1. Germline CDR1 reads SGHVS; CDR2 reads FNYEAQ. The CDR3 has 17 amino acids. With 3 bases clipped from V and 6 bases from J, the junction kept 16 bases outside the gene matches.

This chain joins TRBV2 and TRBJ1-4; D is perhaps TRBD1 (6 bases). CDR3 size: 16 residues. Looked up from germline, CDR1 is SNHLY and CDR2 is FYNNEI. The V gene lost 4 bases and the J gene lost 3 bases, with 15 bases spanning the gap. The CDR3 region has the DNA TGTGCCAGCAGTGTACAGCAACCAGGGGCTAATGAAAAACTGTTTTTT. Translation: CASSVQQPGANEKLFF.

The chain is built from TRBV6-6 and TRBJ2-2; TRBD2 is a possible D gene (5 bases). V lost 5 bases and J lost 1, with 11 bases in between. The CDR3 runs 15 residues. Germline CDR1 and CDR2: MNHNY and SVGAGI (reference sequence). CDR3 bases: TGTGCCAGCAGTCCCCGACGGGGGAACACCGGGGAGCTGTTTTTT. It specifies CASSPRRGNTGELFF.

This rearrangement joins TRBV2 to TRBJ1-2, with TRBD1 identical over 9 bases. Germline values: CDR1 SNHLY, CDR2 FYNNEI. J was trimmed by 3 bases and V by 6 bases; bases with no gene match: 8. The CDR3 is 15 amino acids. The CDR3 DNA is TGTGCCAGCAGCCCACAGGGGGCTCGGGACTATGGCTACACCTTC. The encoded protein is CASSPQGARDYGYTF.

The chain employs TRBV19 and TRBJ1-4; TRBD1 is a possible D gene (6 bases). Germline V lookup: CDR1 LNHDA, CDR2 SQIVND (reference sequence). CDR3 size: 13 residues. V was pared by 8 bases and J by 5 bases, with 12 bases between. The CDR3 coding sequence is TGTGCCAGTTCGGACAGATTAAATGAAAAACTGTTTTTT. Translated: CASSDRLNEKLFF. The variable domain in full, with the rest retrieved from reference TRBV19 and TRBJ1-4, is DGGITQSPKYLFRKEGQNVTLSCEQNLNHDAMYWYRQDPGQGLRLIYYSQIVNDFQKGDIAEGYSVSREKKESFPLTVTSAQKNPTAFYLCASSDRLNEKLFFGSGTQLSVL.